This T cell receptor beta chain was identified in a study of T cell repertoires in cytomegalovirus infection. Trimming removed 2 bases at V and 6 bases at J, with 21 bases between. CDR3 length: 17 amino acids. In germline, CDR1 is MGHRA, CDR2 YSYEKL. This clonotype was detected a few times. TCRdb analysed the reads with MiXCR anew, one entry per CDR3 protein. Here the sample spans about 530,000 distinct CDR3 sequences, around 27% being singletons. The source of this sequence is a human donor in good health (CMV status not recorded). Some clones in this sample may be carry-over from other donors' samples. Sequenced: PBMCs. The genes are TRBV4-1 and TRBJ2-3; weak D call: TRBD1 (5 bases). DNA of the CDR3: TGCGCCAGCAGCCAACCGTACAGGAGAAAGAGTCACGATACGCAGTATTTT. It specifies CASSQPYRRKSHDTQYF.